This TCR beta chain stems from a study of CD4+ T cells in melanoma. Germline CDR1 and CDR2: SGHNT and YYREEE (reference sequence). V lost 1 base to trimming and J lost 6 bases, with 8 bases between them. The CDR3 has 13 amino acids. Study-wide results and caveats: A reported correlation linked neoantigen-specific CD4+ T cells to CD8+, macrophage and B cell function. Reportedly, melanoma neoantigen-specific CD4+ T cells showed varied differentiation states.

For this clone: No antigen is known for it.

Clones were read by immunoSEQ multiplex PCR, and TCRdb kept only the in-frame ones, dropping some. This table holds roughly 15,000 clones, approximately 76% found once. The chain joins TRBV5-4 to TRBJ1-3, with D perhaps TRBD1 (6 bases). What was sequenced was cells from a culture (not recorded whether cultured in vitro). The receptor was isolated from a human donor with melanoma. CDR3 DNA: TGTGCCAGCAGCTTGTCAGGGGAAAACACCATATATTTT. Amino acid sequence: CASSLSGENTIYF.